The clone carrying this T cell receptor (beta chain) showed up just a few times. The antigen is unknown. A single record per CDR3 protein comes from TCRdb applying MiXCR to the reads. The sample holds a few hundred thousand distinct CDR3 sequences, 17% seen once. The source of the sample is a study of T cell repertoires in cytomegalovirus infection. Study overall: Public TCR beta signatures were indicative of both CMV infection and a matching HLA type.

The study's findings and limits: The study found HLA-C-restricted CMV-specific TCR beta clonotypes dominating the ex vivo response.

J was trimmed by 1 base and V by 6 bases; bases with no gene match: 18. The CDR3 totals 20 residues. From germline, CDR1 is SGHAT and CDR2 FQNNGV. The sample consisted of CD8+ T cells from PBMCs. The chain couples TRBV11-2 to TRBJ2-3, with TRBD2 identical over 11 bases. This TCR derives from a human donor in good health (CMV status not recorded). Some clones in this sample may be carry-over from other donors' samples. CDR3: CASRIFGGSGGGLGTDTQYF. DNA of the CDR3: TGTGCCAGCAGAATCTTCGGGGGTAGCGGGGGGGGGCTTGGCACAGATACGCAGTATTTT.